A single sample gave rise to the 23 T cell receptor beta chains below, sequenced in a study of T cell responses to AZD1222 COVID-19 vaccine. Data came from immunoSEQ multiplex PCR; TCRdb stores just in-frame clones and leaves some out. The sample records approximately 24,000 clones, over 75% being singletons. Specimen: peripheral blood, collected 28 days after the second AZD1222 dose. These receptors all stem from an adult who received the AZD1222 COVID-19 vaccine.

The J gene is TRBJ2-7, the V gene TRBV9, with 7 positions matching TRBD2. The V segment lost 2 bases and the J segment 2 bases; nucleotides outside the gene matches: 1. The CDR3 sequence is 13 residues long. Germline V gene lookup returns CDR1 SGDLS and CDR2 YYNGEE. The DNA of the CDR3 is TGTGCCAGCAGCGTCGGGGGGACCTACGAGCAGTACTTC. Protein: CASSVGGTYEQYF. The entire variable domain, with the rest obtained from reference TRBV9 and TRBJ2-7, is as follows: DSGVTQTPKHLITATGQRVTLRCSPRSGDLSVYWYQQSLDQGLQFLIQYYNGEERAKGNILERFSAQQFPDLHSELNLSSLELGDSALYFCASSVGGTYEQYFGPGTRLTVT.

The chain joins TRBV7-9 to TRBJ2-5, with a tentative D call TRBD1 (5 bases). Trimming removed 4 bases from V and 2 bases from J, with 11 bases in between. The germline gives CDR1 SEHNR, CDR2 FQNEAQ (reference sequence). The CDR3 runs 14 residues. The CDR3 protein is CASSYAGWQETQYF. The CDR3, as DNA: TGTGCCAGCAGCTACGCAGGGTGGCAAGAGACCCAGTACTTC. The full variable domain, its missing parts supplied by reference TRBV7-9 and TRBJ2-5, is DTGVSQNPRHKITKRGQNVTFRCDPISEHNRLYWYRQTLGQGPEFLTYFQNEAQLEKSRLLSDRFSAERPKGSFSTLEIQRTEQGDSAMYLCASSYAGWQETQYFGPGTRLLVL.

The chain couples TRBV5-1 to TRBJ1-2; D gene unclear. The V end lost 0 bases, the J end lost 4 bases, and 13 bases lay between the germline ends. The CDR3 runs to 15 residues. From germline, CDR1 is SGHRS and CDR2 YFSETQ. This CDR3 is CASSLGPSRIYGYTF. The CDR3 nucleotides are TGCGCCAGCAGCTTGGGACCATCACGAATCTATGGCTACACCTTC.

The chain links TRBV29-1 to TRBJ1-4; D is ambiguous. CDR1 is SQVTM and CDR2 is ANQGSEA in the germline V gene. V lost 6 bases and J 5 bases, leaving 13 bases between the germline ends. This CDR3 region has 13 residues. The CDR3, as DNA: TGCAGCGTCTCCGGGAAGATGAATGAAAAACTGTTTTTT. Translating gives CSVSGKMNEKLFF.

The V call is TRBV11-1, the J call TRBJ2-5; weak D call: TRBD2 (6 bases). Trimming took 5 bases from V and 9 from J, leaving 13 bases between them. The CDR3 loop spans 12 amino acids. Germline lookup yields CDR1 SGHAT and CDR2 FQDESV (reference sequence). The CDR3 sequence: CASSPGPGAQYF. In DNA, the CDR3 is TGTGCCAGCAGCCCTGGTCCGGGGGCCCAGTACTTC.

This clone was seen a few times. V gene TRBV4-3 combines with J gene TRBJ2-6, with 7 bases that match TRBD1. J gave up 4 bases and V 0 bases, and 6 bases lay outside the gene matches. CDR1 is LGHNA and CDR2 is YSLEER in the germline V gene. The CDR3 contains 17 residues. In DNA form, the CDR3 reads TGCGCCAGCAGCCAAGACCCGACAGGGAACGGGGCCAACGTCCTGACTTTC. Encoded protein: CASSQDPTGNGANVLTF.

This clone was picked up one time. J is TRBJ2-1 and V is TRBV28; D assignment may be TRBD1 or TRBD2 (6 bases each). From germline, CDR1 is MDHEN and CDR2 SYDVKM. Trimming removed 9 bases at V and 0 bases at J, with 9 bases between. This CDR3 contains 13 residues. The CDR3 DNA follows: TGTGCCAGTGGGGGGCGCTCCTACAATGAGCAGTTCTTC. It yields the protein CASGGRSYNEQFF.

This clone was seen a single time. The V call is TRBV27, the J call TRBJ1-1; TRBD1 is a possible D gene (5 bases). This CDR3 has 16 amino acids. Germline-derived CDR1 and CDR2 are MNHEY and SMNVEV (reference sequence). V lost 6 bases to trimming and J lost 2 bases, with 19 bases between them. CDR3 region: CASSRRSGLKNTEAFF. In DNA form, the CDR3 reads TGTGCCAGCAGCCGCCGGTCAGGGTTGAAAAACACTGAAGCTTTCTTT.

This chain connects TRBV9 to TRBJ2-1; TRBD2 matches 7 bases. After removal of 0 bases from V and 0 bases from J, the junction contained 3 bases not matched to a gene. The CDR3 spans 16 residues. The germline CDR1 and CDR2 sequences are SGDLS and YYNGEE. CDR3 nucleotide sequence: TGTGCCAGCAGCGTAGAGGGCGGGGGCTCCTACAATGAGCAGTTCTTC. It codes for CASSVEGGGSYNEQFF.

V usage is TRBV7-9 and J usage is TRBJ2-3; D remains ambiguous. CDR3 length: 12 amino acids. Per the germline V gene, CDR1 is SEHNR and CDR2 is FQNEAQ (reference sequence). V gave up 11 bases and J gave up 2 bases, with 11 bases separating them. The CDR3 nucleotides are TGTGCCGTAAGCAGTCCCACAGATACGCAGTATTTT. Translation: CAVSSPTDTQYF.

The gene calls are TRBV7-9 and TRBJ2-1, with 7 bases that match TRBD2. The CDR3 sequence is 15 residues long. V shed 5 bases, J shed 5 bases, and the junction held 9 bases outside the gene matches. CDR1 SEHNR and CDR2 FQNEAQ come from the germline V gene (reference sequence). The CDR3 DNA reads as TGTGCCAGCAGCCCCTGGGGAGGGAACCACAATGAGCAGTTCTTC. Translation: CASSPWGGNHNEQFF.

The chain uses TRBV4-1 and TRBJ1-5; the D gene is possibly TRBD1 (5 bases). This CDR3 region has 15 residues. CDR1 MGHRA and CDR2 YSYEKL come from the germline V gene. Trimming left V 4 bases short and J 4 bases short, with 14 bases between. The CDR3 coding sequence is TGCGCCAGCAGCCCCACGCAGGGAAGGAATCAGCCCCAGCATTTT. It specifies CASSPTQGRNQPQHF.

The CDR3 protein is CASSSGRTSGAGDTQYF. The CDR3 DNA reads as TGTGCCAGCAGCTCGGGGAGGACTAGCGGGGCCGGAGATACGCAGTATTTT. This chain uses TRBV7-8 with TRBJ2-3, with 12 bases aligning to TRBD2. Germline CDR1 and CDR2: SGHVS and FQNEAQ. CDR3 length: 17 amino acids. Germline trimming cut 4 bases from V and 5 bases from J; bases unmatched to any gene: 10.

In its sample, this clone was seen a few times. The rearrangement links TRBV4-2 to TRBJ1-1; 8 nucleotides agree with TRBD1. CDR1 and CDR2 from the germline V gene are LGHNA and YNFKEQ. The CDR3 sequence is 14 residues long. V was pared by 3 bases and J by 0 bases, with 0 bases of the junction left unmatched. The CDR3 is CASSQGQVNTEAFF. Written as DNA, the CDR3 is TGTGCCAGCAGCCAGGGACAGGTGAACACTGAAGCTTTCTTT.

This chain links TRBV14 with TRBJ2-7, with D tentatively TRBD1 or TRBD2 (5 bases each). There are 13 residues in the CDR3. CDR1 and CDR2 from the germline V gene are SGHDN and FVKESK. Trimming took 6 bases from V and 3 from J, leaving 12 bases between them. CDR3 region: CASSRLGVYEQYF. The CDR3 coding sequence is TGTGCCAGCAGTCGCTTGGGGGTCTACGAGCAGTACTTC.

The chain couples TRBV15 to TRBJ1-4, with 12 nucleotides matching TRBD1. Germline values: CDR1 LNHNV, CDR2 YYDKDF (reference sequence). This CDR3 comprises 17 residues. J was trimmed by 13 bases and V by 5 bases; bases with no gene match: 17. In nucleotides, the CDR3 is TGTGCCACCAGCCTCCCCCCCGGGACAGGGGGCACCCAGGGACTGTTTTTT. Its protein product is CATSLPPGTGGTQGLFF.

This chain links TRBV6-2 or TRBV6-3 with TRBJ1-2, with D possibly being TRBD1 (5 bases). The V end was cut by 5 bases, the J end by 4 bases, with 8 bases between. The CDR3 contains 12 residues. CDR1 MNHEY and CDR2 SVGEGT come from the germline V gene. In DNA form, the CDR3 reads TGTGCCAGCAGTCTAGACAGCTATGGCTACACCTTC. Translating gives CASSLDSYGYTF.

The gene calls are TRBV7-2 and TRBJ2-1, with 12 bases lining up with TRBD2. Losses at the gene ends were 5 bases for V and 11 bases for J; bases not matched to a gene: 10. The CDR3 spans 15 residues. CDR1 SGHTA and CDR2 FQGNSA come from the germline V gene. The CDR3 sequence is CASSPSGGGRSKQFF. The CDR3 coding sequence is TGTGCCAGCAGCCCTAGCGGGGGGGGCCGTTCTAAGCAGTTCTTC.

The chain joins TRBV6-2 or TRBV6-3 to TRBJ2-7; D is perhaps TRBD1 (6 bases). In germline, CDR1 is MNHEY, CDR2 SVGEGT. This CDR3 region has 14 residues. Trimming shortened V by 5 bases and J by 6 bases, and 17 bases separated the two germline ends. The CDR3 sequence: CASSPQSGEAEQYF. In DNA, the CDR3 is TGTGCCAGCAGTCCCCAGTCAGGGGAAGCCGAGCAGTACTTC.

The chain links TRBV7-9 to TRBJ2-7; tentative D call: TRBD1 (6 bases). The germline V gene has CDR1 SEHNR and CDR2 FQNEAQ (reference sequence). Deletions cut 4 bases from V and 1 base from J, with 14 bases between. CDR3 length: 15 residues. CDR3 residues: CASSSPYGQSYEQYF. The CDR3 DNA reads as TGTGCCAGCAGCTCCCCATACGGACAGTCCTACGAGCAGTACTTC.

The rearrangement links TRBV9 to TRBJ2-2; no clear D. V was trimmed by 1 base and J by 0 bases, leaving 7 bases between them. Germline loops: CDR1 SGDLS, CDR2 YYNGEE. CDR3 size: 15 residues. This CDR3 reads CASSVTATNTGELFF. For the CDR3, the DNA is TGTGCCAGCAGCGTAACAGCGACGAACACCGGGGAGCTGTTTTTT.

The chain employs TRBV11-2 and TRBJ1-5, with D unclear. The CDR3 sequence is 13 residues long. Trimming shortened V by 1 base and J by 7 bases, and 8 bases separated the two germline ends. Germline-derived CDR1 and CDR2 are SGHAT and FQNNGV. CDR3 sequence reads: CASSLGGWQPQHF. CDR3 DNA: TGTGCCAGCAGCTTAGGCGGTTGGCAGCCCCAGCATTTT.

The table lists this clone with a few counts. The chain employs TRBV11-3 and TRBJ2-2; D is undetermined. CDR3 size: 15 residues. Per germline, CDR1 SGHNT and CDR2 YENEEA. V was shortened by 0 bases and J by 2 bases, with 7 bases between the two germline ends. The CDR3 nucleotides are TGTGCCAGCAGCTTAGATCACGGTAACACCGGGGAGCTGTTTTTT. This encodes CASSLDHGNTGELFF.